The 30 T cell receptor beta chains below come from one sample, sequenced in a study of T cells in Graves' hyperthyroidism and ophthalmopathy. Regions amplified from RNA transcripts were the TCR beta CDR3 regions. Using the HTBI primer set, a first-round RT-PCR was run on the TCR CDR3. One entry per CDR3 protein results from TCRdb running MiXCR on the multiplex PCR reads. The table records around 250,000 distinct CDR3 sequences, about 15% of them present only once. Sequenced sample: blood. Every receptor here comes from a woman in her late teens or twenties with Graves' ophthalmopathy.

The chain carries TRBV28 and TRBJ1-2; a possible D gene is TRBD1 (6 bases). The CDR3 extends over 14 amino acids. The ends were cut back, 1 base at V and 4 bases at J, with 10 bases in the middle. Germline values: CDR1 MDHEN, CDR2 SYDVKM. The CDR3 is CASSLSQGGYGYTF. The CDR3 DNA reads TGTGCCAGCAGTTTATCTCAAGGGGGCTATGGCTACACCTTC.

This clonotype was counted at least ten times. The CDR3 spells CASSPKVDSSYNSPLHF. CDR3 in DNA: TGTGCCAGCAGCCCCAAGGTTGACAGCTCCTATAATTCACCCCTCCACTTT. V gene TRBV3-1 combines with J gene TRBJ1-6, with D perhaps TRBD1 (5 bases). Germline CDR1 reads LGHDT; CDR2 reads YNNKEL (reference sequence). V was clipped by 4 bases and J by 0 bases, with 13 bases between them. The CDR3 is 17 residues long.

This clonotype was observed a handful of times. This chain links TRBV5-1 with TRBJ2-3; maybe TRBD1 (6 bases). V was shortened by 2 bases and J by 2 bases, with 9 bases between the two germline ends. CDR3 length equals 14 residues. CDR1 and CDR2 (germline): SGHRS, YFSETQ. The CDR3 coding sequence is TGCGCCAGCAGCTTAAGGACAGACACAGATACGCAGTATTTT. Translation gives CASSLRTDTDTQYF.

This clonotype was found a few times. The V and J genes are TRBV28 and TRBJ2-1, with D perhaps TRBD1 or TRBD2 (5 bases each). V was shortened by 2 bases and J by 9 bases, with 8 bases between the two germline ends. This CDR3 is built from 12 residues. Germline V gene lookup returns CDR1 MDHEN and CDR2 SYDVKM. CDR3 in DNA: TGTGCCAGCAGTTTACGGGGACCTGAGCAGTTCTTC. As protein: CASSLRGPEQFF.

At least ten counts were recorded for this clonotype. J is TRBJ2-3 and V is TRBV7-2; 7 bases line up with TRBD2. Germline loops: CDR1 SGHTA, CDR2 FQGNSA. CDR3 length equals 14 residues. Germline trimming cut 0 bases from V and 4 bases from J; bases unmatched to any gene: 1. The CDR3 loop reads CASSLAGLSDTQYF. The CDR3 DNA reads as TGTGCCAGCAGCTTAGCGGGACTATCAGATACGCAGTATTTT.

This clonotype was seen ten or more times. This rearrangement joins TRBV28 to TRBJ1-4; 7 bases are a match to TRBD1. CDR3 length equals 14 residues. Germline CDR1 MDHEN, CDR2 SYDVKM. Germline trimming cut 3 bases from V and 3 bases from J; bases unmatched to any gene: 1. The CDR3 loop reads CASSLTGSNEKLFF. DNA for the CDR3: TGTGCCAGCAGTTTGACAGGGTCTAATGAAAAACTGTTTTTT.

This clonotype has ten or more counts. The rearrangement joins TRBV4-3 to TRBJ1-3; D is possibly TRBD1 (6 bases). The CDR3 sequence is 15 residues long. V was pared by 1 base and J by 5 bases, with 12 bases between. Germline lookup yields CDR1 LGHNA and CDR2 YSLEER. In DNA form, the CDR3 reads TGCGCCAGCAGCCAAGCGGACAGCAACCGAAACACCATATATTTT. This encodes CASSQADSNRNTIYF.

The sample holds many counts of this clonotype. The CDR3 DNA reads TGTGCCAGCACCCCAGGGCTCGGGCCCGGGACAGATACGCAGTATTTT. This gives the protein CASTPGLGPGTDTQYF. The chain combines TRBV2 with TRBJ2-3; a weak D match, TRBD1 (5 bases). The germline V gene encodes CDR1 SNHLY and CDR2 FYNNEI. The CDR3 covers 16 residues. Between the trimmed V and J ends, which lost 7 bases and 3 bases, there was a span of 20 bases. The full variable domain, rest sourced from reference TRBV2 and TRBJ2-3, is EPEVTQTPSHQVTQMGQEVILRCVPISNHLYFYWYRQILGQKVEFLVSFYNNEISEKSEIFDDQFSVERPDGSNFTLKIRSTKLEDSAMYFCASTPGLGPGTDTQYFGPGTRLTVL.

The sample holds many counts of this clonotype. This chain links TRBV5-1 with TRBJ1-1; D gene uncertain. Germline values: CDR1 SGHRS, CDR2 YFSETQ. The length of the CDR3 is 16 residues. V was cut by 4 bases and J by 3 bases, with 19 bases left in between. For the CDR3, the DNA is TGCGCCAGCAGCCTTGGCCGGTTACAGACCCACACTGAAGCTTTCTTT. Amino acids: CASSLGRLQTHTEAFF.

This clonotype was seen many times. This rearrangement joins TRBV28 to TRBJ2-7; tentative D call: TRBD1 (5 bases). This CDR3 region has 21 residues. V gave up 6 bases and J gave up 5 bases, with 38 bases separating them. Germline V gene lookup returns CDR1 MDHEN and CDR2 SYDVKM. The DNA of the CDR3 is TGTGCCAGCAGCCCCCGTGTCGTGGGTGGACAAATAGTCCCCGGAGTCCACGAGCAGTACTTC. This gives the protein CASSPRVVGGQIVPGVHEQYF.

There are many counts of this clonotype. Germline is not matched at one junction end, which may reflect a read error. This chain uses TRBV7-9 with TRBJ1-1, with 7 nucleotides matching TRBD1. In germline, CDR1 is SEHNR, CDR2 FQNEAQ (reference sequence). The CDR3 covers 13 residues. CDR3 loop: CASSLAGTDEAFF. The CDR3 region has the DNA TGTGCCAGCAGCCTAGCCGGGACAGATGAAGCTTTCTTT.

This clonotype has just a few counts. This chain joins TRBV7-9 and TRBJ2-7, with D hard to call. Between the trimmed V and J ends, which lost 4 bases and 3 bases, there was a span of 10 bases. CDR1 and CDR2 from the germline V gene are SEHNR and FQNEAQ (reference sequence). This CDR3 spans 13 amino acids. The CDR3 protein is CASSSTIYYEQYF. The CDR3 nucleotides read TGTGCCAGCAGCTCCACCATATACTACGAGCAGTACTTC. Combining the CDR3 with reference TRBV7-9 and TRBJ2-7 gives the whole variable domain DTGVSQNPRHKITKRGQNVTFRCDPISEHNRLYWYRQTLGQGPEFLTYFQNEAQLEKSRLLSDRFSAERPKGSFSTLEIQRTEQGDSAMYLCASSSTIYYEQYFGPGTRLTVT.

This clonotype was seen repeatedly, ten times or more. This chain joins TRBV11-2 and TRBJ2-1, with TRBD1 identical over 7 bases. The CDR3 runs 16 residues. With 4 bases clipped from V and 4 bases from J, the junction kept 10 bases outside the gene matches. Germline values: CDR1 SGHAT, CDR2 FQNNGV. In DNA form, the CDR3 reads TGTGCCAGCAGCTCCATAACGTCGGGACAGTACAATGAGCAGTTCTTC. Amino acids: CASSSITSGQYNEQFF.

This clonotype was seen many times. V usage is TRBV18 and J usage is TRBJ2-5; 7 bases map to TRBD2. The CDR3 contains 15 residues. Trimming removed 2 bases from V and 7 bases from J; junction bases left unmatched: 10. Germline lookup yields CDR1 KGHSH and CDR2 LQKENI. CDR3 sequence reads: CASSPGSGVFRTQYF. The CDR3, as DNA: TGTGCCAGCTCACCAGGAAGCGGGGTTTTTCGGACCCAGTACTTC.

The chain joins TRBV28 to TRBJ1-4, with 9 bases fitting TRBD1. The CDR3 runs to 13 residues. Germline V gives CDR1 MDHEN, CDR2 SYDVKM. Trimming at V came to 4 bases and at J to 9 bases, leaving 3 bases not matched to a gene. The CDR3 reads CASSWDRVQKLFF. As DNA, the CDR3 is TGTGCCAGCAGTTGGGACAGGGTTCAAAAACTGTTTTTT.

The rearrangement uses TRBV6-5 and TRBJ2-7; the match to TRBD2 covers 9 bases. Looked up from germline, CDR1 is MNHEY and CDR2 is SVGAGI. The CDR3 is 14 residues long. V gave up 2 bases and J gave up 6 bases; unmatched junction bases: 5. In DNA, the CDR3 is TGTGCCAGCAGTTACGGTAGCGGGGGTCGCGAGCAGTACTTC. Translating gives CASSYGSGGREQYF.

The count of this clonotype is one. This chain joins TRBV5-1 and TRBJ2-7, with TRBD1 matching 8 bases. The V and J ends lost 0 bases and 4 bases, in that order; junction bases with no gene match: 3. The CDR3 is 14 amino acids. Germline V gene data show CDR1 as SGHRS and CDR2 as YFSETQ. This CDR3 is CASSLAGTGYEQYV. The CDR3 DNA follows: TGCGCCAGCAGCTTGGCCGGGACAGGTTACGAGCAGTACGTC.

The sample holds many counts of this clonotype. The rearrangement joins TRBV6-1 to TRBJ1-1, with unresolved D. CDR3 length equals 14 residues. In germline, CDR1 is MNHNS, CDR2 SASEGT. V lost 6 bases to trimming and J lost 2 bases, with 13 bases between them. CDR3 bases: TGTGCCAGCAGCCCAACGGCGTTCAACACTGAAGCTTTCTTT. Encoded protein: CASSPTAFNTEAFF.

This clonotype was detected ten times or more. The chain recombines TRBV28 with TRBJ2-7; D might be TRBD1 (7 bases). CDR3 size: 19 residues. With 6 bases removed from V and 4 bases from J, the gap between germline ends came to 31 bases. From germline, CDR1 is MDHEN and CDR2 SYDVKM. In nucleotides, the CDR3 is TGTGCCAGCAGGGCCCAGGGGGGAGTAAGGGGGCTCCACAATTACGAGCAGTACTTC. As protein: CASRAQGGVRGLHNYEQYF.

This clonotype was observed many times. The J gene is TRBJ1-2, the V gene TRBV5-5; 9 bases are shared with TRBD1. Trimming removed 3 bases from V and 3 bases from J; junction bases left unmatched: 12. Germline V gene data show CDR1 as SGHKS and CDR2 as YYEKEE (reference sequence). This CDR3 contains 17 residues. The CDR3 here is CASSSEGQGTMDYGYTF. CDR3 bases: TGTGCCAGCAGCTCCGAAGGACAGGGGACGATGGACTATGGCTACACCTTC. The full variable domain, its missing parts supplied by reference TRBV5-5 and TRBJ1-2, is DAGVTQSPTHLIKTRGQQVTLRCSPISGHKSVSWYQQVLGQGPQFIFQYYEKEERGRGNFPDRFSARQFPNYSSELNVNALLLGDSALYLCASSSEGQGTMDYGYTFGSGTRLTVV.

This clonotype has a count of ten or more. This chain uses TRBV28 with TRBJ2-7, with TRBD1 matching 9 bases. V dropped 5 bases and J dropped 6; count of bases not matched to a gene: 17. CDR1 is MDHEN and CDR2 is SYDVKM in the germline V gene. The length of the CDR3 is 17 residues. CDR3: CASSPPFGTGIGREQYF. CDR3 in DNA: TGTGCCAGCAGTCCACCCTTTGGGACAGGGATAGGTCGCGAGCAGTACTTC.

The chain joins TRBV28 to TRBJ1-2, with D uncertain. The germline V gene has CDR1 MDHEN and CDR2 SYDVKM. This CDR3 region has 12 residues. The V gene lost 10 bases and the J gene lost 6 bases, with 15 bases spanning the gap. This chain's CDR3 is CATYGRVDGYTF. In DNA form, the CDR3 reads TGTGCCACCTACGGCCGGGTGGATGGCTACACCTTC.

This clonotype is a singleton in its sample. The rearrangement links TRBV28 to TRBJ2-7; the match to TRBD2 covers 11 bases. Germline trimming cut 7 bases from V and 4 bases from J; bases unmatched to any gene: 3. Germline CDR1 and CDR2: MDHEN and SYDVKM. CDR3 length: 13 residues. The CDR3 DNA follows: TGTGCCAGCAAACGACTAGCGGGATACGAGCAGTACTTC. Translation: CASKRLAGYEQYF.

This clonotype was detected only a few times. Compared with germline, one end of the junction differs, possibly owing to a read error. The CDR3 loop is CASSRTSGRPNLF. CDR3 coding DNA: TGTGCCAGTAGTAGGACTAGCGGGAGGCCAAACCTCTTC. The chain joins TRBV19 to TRBJ2-1; 14 nucleotides match TRBD2. CDR1 LNHDA and CDR2 SQIVND come from the germline V gene (reference sequence). The CDR3 sequence is 13 residues long.

The chain couples TRBV20-1 to TRBJ1-5; no definite D call. The V end was cut by 4 bases, the J end by 3 bases, with 10 bases between. Germline values: CDR1 DFQATT, CDR2 SNEGSKA (reference sequence). The CDR3 contains 13 residues. Here the CDR3 DNA reads TGCAGTGCTAATACGGCCTTCAATCAGCCCCAGCATTTT. Its protein product is CSANTAFNQPQHF.

This clonotype was seen ten or more times. The chain couples TRBV7-8 to TRBJ2-1, with 13 bases identical to TRBD2. V gave up 1 base and J gave up 3 bases; unmatched junction bases: 15. Germline V CDR1 and CDR2: SGHVS, FQNEAQ. The CDR3 extends over 21 amino acids. In DNA form, the CDR3 reads TGTGCCAGCAGCTTAGATTCGCGGGGGACTAGCGGGGCTCCCCGCTACAATGAGCAGTTCTTC. Encoded protein: CASSLDSRGTSGAPRYNEQFF.

Notes on this clonotype: The conserved closing phenylalanine or tryptophan is absent in this CDR3, likely reflecting a read error. The chain uses TRBV20-1 and TRBJ1-2, with D possibly being TRBD1 (5 bases). The CDR3 loop spans 16 amino acids. Per the germline V gene, CDR1 is DFQATT and CDR2 is SNEGSKA (reference sequence). The V and J ends lost 0 bases and 2 bases respectively, with 16 bases between them. CDR3 residues: CSARDRMGVTNYGYTL. The CDR3 DNA reads TGCAGTGCTAGAGATCGCATGGGGGTAACGAACTATGGCTACACCCTC.

The chain combines TRBV7-2 with TRBJ2-1; possibly TRBD2 for D (6 bases). CDR1 and CDR2 (germline): SGHTA, FQGNSA. V dropped 4 bases and J dropped 16 bases, with 20 bases sitting between them. The CDR3 sequence is 13 residues long. The CDR3, as DNA: TGTGCCAGCAGCTGGGGATCGGGGCGGGGAAGATTCTTC. Translation gives CASSWGSGRGRFF.

This clonotype has at least ten counts. The J gene is TRBJ2-2, the V gene TRBV28; no definite D call. Trimming removed 3 bases from V and 6 bases from J, with 8 bases in between. The CDR3 sequence is 13 residues long. Germline V gene data show CDR1 as MDHEN and CDR2 as SYDVKM. CDR3: CASSLSGPGELFF. Here the CDR3 DNA reads TGTGCCAGCAGTTTGTCGGGCCCCGGGGAGCTGTTTTTT. Complete variable domain (other parts from reference TRBV28 and TRBJ2-2): DVKVTQSSRYLVKRTGEKVFLECVQDMDHENMFWYRQDPGLGLRLIYFSYDVKMKEKGDIPEGYSVSREKKERFSLILESASTNQTSMYLCASSLSGPGELFFGEGSRLTVL.

This clonotype was counted at least ten times. This chain joins TRBV20-1 and TRBJ2-1; D gene uncertain. The CDR3 sequence is 15 residues long. Germline V gives CDR1 DFQATT, CDR2 SNEGSKA (reference sequence). Trimming cost V 0 bases and J 7 bases, with 16 bases left between them. CDR3 bases: TGCAGTGCTAGAGATCGCCCCCAATATTTGAATGAGCAGTTCTTC. It specifies CSARDRPQYLNEQFF.